Shown below are 9 T cell receptor beta chains from a single sample sequenced in a study of shared clonotypes between healthy human individuals. The data were produced by immunoSEQ multiplex PCR, yet TCRdb's version contains in-frame clones alone and is incomplete. The table shows about 1.5 million clones, with over 95% occurring only once. Sequencing was performed on naive CD4+ T cells sorted from blood. Subset noted: CD45RA+ positively selected. These receptors were obtained from a man in his thirties or forties in good health.

The chain is built from TRBV27 and TRBJ2-5; no definite D call. V lost 5 bases to trimming and J lost 7 bases, with 23 bases between them. CDR1 and CDR2 (germline): MNHEY, SMNVEV (reference sequence). The CDR3 runs 16 residues. The CDR3 sequence is CASSAAFEPTDRTQYF. The DNA for the CDR3 is TGTGCCAGCAGTGCCGCGTTCGAGCCTACGGATCGGACCCAGTACTTC.

The V and J genes are TRBV30 and TRBJ2-2; 10 positions agree with TRBD2. This CDR3 is built from 16 residues. CDR1 GTSNPN and CDR2 SVGIG come from the germline V gene (reference sequence). V lost 0 bases and J lost 2; bases outside the gene matches: 3. CDR3 amino acids: CAWSVGLAANTGELFF. The CDR3 nucleotides read TGTGCCTGGAGTGTAGGACTAGCGGCAAACACCGGGGAGCTGTTTTTT.

This chain links TRBV7-9 with TRBJ2-3, with TRBD2 identical over 8 bases. The J segment lost 0 bases and the V segment lost 4 bases, leaving 9 bases of the junction unmatched. CDR1 and CDR2 (germline): SEHNR, FQNEAQ (reference sequence). The CDR3 covers 17 residues. Here the CDR3 DNA reads TGTGCCAGCAGCTCCCCTAGGCGGGAGGATAGCACAGATACGCAGTATTTT. Its protein is CASSSPRREDSTDTQYF.

The V call is TRBV7-2, the J call TRBJ2-7; D is perhaps TRBD2 (5 bases). V shed 5 bases and J shed 3 bases, with 14 bases lying between them. This CDR3 is built from 14 residues. Germline values: CDR1 SGHTA, CDR2 FQGNSA. CDR3 loop: CASSAGQRYYEQYF. As DNA, the CDR3 is TGTGCCAGCAGCGCTGGTCAGCGGTACTACGAGCAGTACTTC.

CDR3 sequence (DNA): TGTGCCAGCAGTTTATTCCGTAGCGGGAGTAACTACGAGCAGTACTTC. It specifies CASSLFRSGSNYEQYF. This chain uses TRBV28 with TRBJ2-7; 9 bases agree with TRBD2. Germline V gene data show CDR1 as MDHEN and CDR2 as SYDVKM. J gave up 3 bases and V 1 base, and 7 bases lay outside the gene matches. The CDR3 is made up of 16 amino acids.

The rearrangement uses TRBV28 and TRBJ2-7; possibly TRBD2 for D (5 bases). Germline CDR1 and CDR2: MDHEN and SYDVKM. V lost 6 bases to trimming and J lost 5 bases, with 8 bases between them. This CDR3 contains 11 residues. The DNA of the CDR3 is TGTGCCAGCAGCGAGGGTAACGAGCAGTACTTC. Its protein is CASSEGNEQYF.

The rearrangement joins TRBV11-2 to TRBJ1-5, with 8 bases that match TRBD1. CDR3 length: 15 amino acids. J gave up 6 bases and V 8 bases, and 12 bases lay outside the gene matches. From germline, CDR1 is SGHAT and CDR2 FQNNGV. CDR3 nucleotides: TGTGCCAGCGCCATTGGGACAGGTGGGAGTCAGCCCCAGCATTTT. It specifies CASAIGTGGSQPQHF.

The rearrangement joins TRBV5-1 to TRBJ1-2, with D possibly being TRBD1 (5 bases). The CDR3 is 13 amino acids. The germline gives CDR1 SGHRS, CDR2 YFSETQ. V lost 1 base, J lost 6 bases, and 10 bases lay in between. In nucleotides, the CDR3 is TGCGCCAGCAGCTTGTCAGGGAATGATGGCTACACCTTC. Translating it yields CASSLSGNDGYTF.

The chain links TRBV6-5 to TRBJ2-7, with D perhaps TRBD2 (5 bases). V was shortened by 8 bases and J by 2 bases, with 13 bases between the two germline ends. Germline assignment: CDR1 MNHEY and CDR2 SVGAGI. This CDR3 has 13 amino acids. The CDR3 DNA reads TGTGCCAGCTCTCCGGGGATAGCCTACGAGCAGTACTTC. Its protein is CASSPGIAYEQYF.